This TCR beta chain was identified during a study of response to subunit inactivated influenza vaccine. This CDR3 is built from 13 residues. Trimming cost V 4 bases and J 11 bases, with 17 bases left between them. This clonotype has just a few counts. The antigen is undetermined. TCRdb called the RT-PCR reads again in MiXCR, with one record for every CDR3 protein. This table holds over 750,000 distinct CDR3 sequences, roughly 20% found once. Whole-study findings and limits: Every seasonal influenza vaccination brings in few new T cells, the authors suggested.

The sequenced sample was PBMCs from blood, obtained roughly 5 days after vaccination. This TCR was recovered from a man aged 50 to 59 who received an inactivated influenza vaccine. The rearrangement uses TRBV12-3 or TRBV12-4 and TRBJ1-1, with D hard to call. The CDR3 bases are TGTGCCAGCAGTTCTGGGAAGGGCGATGGGGCTTTCTTT. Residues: CASSSGKGDGAFF.